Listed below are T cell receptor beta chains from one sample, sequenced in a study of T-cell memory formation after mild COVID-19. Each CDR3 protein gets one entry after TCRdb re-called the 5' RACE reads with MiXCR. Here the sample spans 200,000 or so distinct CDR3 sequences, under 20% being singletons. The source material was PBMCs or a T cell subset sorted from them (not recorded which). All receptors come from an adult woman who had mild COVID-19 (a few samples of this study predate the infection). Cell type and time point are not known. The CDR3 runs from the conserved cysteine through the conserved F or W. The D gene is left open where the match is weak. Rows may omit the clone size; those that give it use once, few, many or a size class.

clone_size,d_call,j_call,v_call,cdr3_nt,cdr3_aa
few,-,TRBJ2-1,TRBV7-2,TGTGCCAGCAGCAGGAGACTAGACAATGAGCAGTTCTTC,CASSRRLDNEQFF
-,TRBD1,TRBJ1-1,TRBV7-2,TGTGCCAGCAGCTACAGGGGAGAATACACTGAAGCTTTCTTT,CASSYRGEYTEAFF
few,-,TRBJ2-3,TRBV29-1,TGCAGCGCCGATCAGGGGACAGATACGCAGTATTTT,CSADQGTDTQYF
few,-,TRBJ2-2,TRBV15,TGTGCCACCAGCATTGACACCTGGGGGCTGGCGAACACCGGGGAGCTGTTTTTT,CATSIDTWGLANTGELFF
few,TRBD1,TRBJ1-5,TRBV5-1,TGCGCCAGCAGCTTGAACCCCCGGGACAGGGCCCACAGGCCCCAGCATTTT,CASSLNPRDRAHRPQHF
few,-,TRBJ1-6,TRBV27,TGTGCCAGCAGTTTGAGGGGTTTTTGGGGAGAGGTGAATAATTCACCCCTCCACTTT,CASSLRGFWGEVNNSPLHF
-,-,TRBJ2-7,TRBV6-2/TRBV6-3,TGTGCCAGCAGCAAGATCGGGACCGCACTCAGGGGGCAGTACTTC,CASSKIGTALRGQYF
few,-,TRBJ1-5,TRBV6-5,TGTGCCAGCAGACGTACCGGGACTCTGAGCAATCAGCCCCAGCATTTT,CASRRTGTLSNQPQHF
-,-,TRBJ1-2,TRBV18,TGTGCCAGCTCACCGGCCCCATCCTCAGGCAGGGGCTATGGCTACACCTTC,CASSPAPSSGRGYGYTF
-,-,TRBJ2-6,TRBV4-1,TGCGCCAGCAGCCAGCTTGTGGCTGGGGCCAACGTCCTGACTTTC,CASSQLVAGANVLTF
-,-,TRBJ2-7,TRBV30,TGTGCCTGGAGTCAGCTGGGGACCTCCTACGAGCAGTACTTC,CAWSQLGTSYEQYF
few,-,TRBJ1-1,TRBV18,TGTGCCAGCTCGCGGGAGGGCCCGGGAATGAACACTGAAGCTTTCTTT,CASSREGPGMNTEAFF
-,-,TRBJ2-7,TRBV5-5,TGTGCCAGCAGCCCGGACGGTAGCGAACACTACGAGCAGTACTTC,CASSPDGSEHYEQYF
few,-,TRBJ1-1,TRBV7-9,TGTGCCAGCAGCTTAATGCAGGCTTTCTTT,CASSLMQAFF
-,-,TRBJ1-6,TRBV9,TGTGCCAGCAGCGTAGGACAGATTTCACCCCTCCACTTT,CASSVGQISPLHF
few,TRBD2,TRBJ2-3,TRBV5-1,TGCGCCAGCACCAAGGACGGGACTAGCTATCATACGCAGTATTTT,CASTKDGTSYHTQYF
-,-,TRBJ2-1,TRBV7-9,TGTGCCAGCAGCTTACAATTTGGTAAAGGTAATGAGCAGTTCTTC,CASSLQFGKGNEQFF
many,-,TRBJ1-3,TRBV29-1,TGCAGCGTTGAACTGGCTGGAAACACCATATATTTT,CSVELAGNTIYF
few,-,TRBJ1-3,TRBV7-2,TGTGCCAGCAGCCTACAGGGTCGGGTAAACACCATATATTTT,CASSLQGRVNTIYF
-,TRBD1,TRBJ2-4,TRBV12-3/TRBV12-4,TGTGCCAGCAGTGAGGGTTTGGGTGGGACAGACAAAAACATTCAGTACTTC,CASSEGLGGTDKNIQYF
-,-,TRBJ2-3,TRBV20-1,TGCAGTGCTTCTAGAACAGCAGGGTTCACAGATACGCAGTATTTT,CSASRTAGFTDTQYF
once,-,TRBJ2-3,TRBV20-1,TGCAGTGCTAGTGGGTTCTGGCGATCAACTAGCACAGATACGCAGTATTTT,CSASGFWRSTSTDTQYF
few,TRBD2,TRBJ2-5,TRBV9,TGTGCCAGCAGCGTAGCGGGGGGACTCCAAGAGACCCAGTACTTC,CASSVAGGLQETQYF
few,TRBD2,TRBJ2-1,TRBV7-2,TGTGCCAGCAGCTTTGATAGCGGGACCAATGAGCAGTTCTTC,CASSFDSGTNEQFF
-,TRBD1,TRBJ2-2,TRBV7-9,TGTGCCAGCAGCCGTACCGGGACAGGGGCCACCGGGGAGCTGTTTTTT,CASSRTGTGATGELFF
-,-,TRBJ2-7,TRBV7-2,TGTGCCAGCAGCTTAGGGACACTAGCCTACGAGCAGTACTTC,CASSLGTLAYEQYF